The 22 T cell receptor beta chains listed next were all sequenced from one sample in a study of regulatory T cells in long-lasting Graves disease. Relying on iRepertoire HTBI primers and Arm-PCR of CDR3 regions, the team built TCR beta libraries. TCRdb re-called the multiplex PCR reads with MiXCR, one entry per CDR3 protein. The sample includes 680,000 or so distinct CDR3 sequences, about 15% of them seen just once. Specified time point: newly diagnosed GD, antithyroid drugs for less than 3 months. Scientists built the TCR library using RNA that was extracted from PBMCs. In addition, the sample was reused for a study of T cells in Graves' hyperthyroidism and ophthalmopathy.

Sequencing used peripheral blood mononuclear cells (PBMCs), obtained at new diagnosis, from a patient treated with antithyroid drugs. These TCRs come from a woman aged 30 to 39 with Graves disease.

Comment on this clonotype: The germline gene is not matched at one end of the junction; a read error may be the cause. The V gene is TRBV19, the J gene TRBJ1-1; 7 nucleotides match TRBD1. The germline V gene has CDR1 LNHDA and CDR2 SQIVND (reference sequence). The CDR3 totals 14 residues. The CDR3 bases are TGTGCCAGTAGTATCTGGACAGGAGGGAGTGAAGCCTTCTTT. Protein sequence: CASSIWTGGSEAFF. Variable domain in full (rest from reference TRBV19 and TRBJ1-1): DGGITQSPKYLFRKEGQNVTLSCEQNLNHDAMYWYRQDPGQGLRLIYYSQIVNDFQKGDIAEGYSVSREKKESFPLTVTSAQKNPTAFYLCASSIWTGGSEAFFGQGTRLTVV.

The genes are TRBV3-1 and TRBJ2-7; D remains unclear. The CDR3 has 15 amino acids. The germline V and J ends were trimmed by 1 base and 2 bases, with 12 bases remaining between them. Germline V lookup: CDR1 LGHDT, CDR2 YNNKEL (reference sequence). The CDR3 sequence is CASSQVFSETYEQYF. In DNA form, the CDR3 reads TGTGCCAGCAGCCAAGTTTTTTCGGAGACCTACGAGCAGTACTTC.

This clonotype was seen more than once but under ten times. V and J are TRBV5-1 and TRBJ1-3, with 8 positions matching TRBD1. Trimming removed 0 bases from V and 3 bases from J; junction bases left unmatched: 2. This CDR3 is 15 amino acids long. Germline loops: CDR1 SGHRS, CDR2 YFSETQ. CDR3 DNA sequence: TGCGCCAGCAGCTTGGGGGGACAGGTTGGAAACACCATATATTTT. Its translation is CASSLGGQVGNTIYF.

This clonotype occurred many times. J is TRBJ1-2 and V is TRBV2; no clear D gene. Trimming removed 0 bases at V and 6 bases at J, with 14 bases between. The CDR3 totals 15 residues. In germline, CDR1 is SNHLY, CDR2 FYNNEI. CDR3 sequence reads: CASSEATGIPDGYTF. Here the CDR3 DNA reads TGTGCCAGCAGTGAAGCTACCGGGATACCAGATGGCTACACCTTC.

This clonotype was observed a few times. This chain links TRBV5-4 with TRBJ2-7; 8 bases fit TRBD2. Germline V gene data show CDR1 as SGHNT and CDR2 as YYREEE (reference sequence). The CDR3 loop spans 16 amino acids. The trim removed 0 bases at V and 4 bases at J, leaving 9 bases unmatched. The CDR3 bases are TGTGCCAGCAGCTTGGGGGCAGGGTTAGCGGGATACGAGCAGTACTTC. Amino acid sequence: CASSLGAGLAGYEQYF.

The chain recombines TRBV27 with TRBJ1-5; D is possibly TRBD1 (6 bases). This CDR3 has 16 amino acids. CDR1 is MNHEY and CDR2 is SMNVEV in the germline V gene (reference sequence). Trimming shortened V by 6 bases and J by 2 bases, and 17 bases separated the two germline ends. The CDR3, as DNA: TGTGCCAGCAGCCCAACACGATCAGGGGGCAATCAGCCCCAGCATTTT. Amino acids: CASSPTRSGGNQPQHF.

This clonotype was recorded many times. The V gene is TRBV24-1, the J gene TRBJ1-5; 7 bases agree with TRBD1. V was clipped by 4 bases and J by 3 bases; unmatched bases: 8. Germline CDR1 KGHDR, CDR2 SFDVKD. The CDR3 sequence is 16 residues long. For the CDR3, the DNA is TGTGCCACCAGTGACTCCGGGACAGCCATCAATCAGCCCCAGCATTTT. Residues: CATSDSGTAINQPQHF.

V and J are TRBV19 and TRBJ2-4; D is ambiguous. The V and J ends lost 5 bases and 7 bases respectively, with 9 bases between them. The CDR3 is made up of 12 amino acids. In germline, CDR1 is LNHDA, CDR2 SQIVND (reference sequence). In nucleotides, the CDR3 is TGTGCCAGTAGTTCTCTTATTAACATTCAGTACTTC. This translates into CASSSLINIQYF.

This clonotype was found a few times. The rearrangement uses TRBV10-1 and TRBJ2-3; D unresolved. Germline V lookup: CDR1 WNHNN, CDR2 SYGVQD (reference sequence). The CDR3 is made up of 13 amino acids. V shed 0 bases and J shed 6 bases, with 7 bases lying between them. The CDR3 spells CASSESVVDTQYF. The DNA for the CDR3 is TGCGCCAGCAGTGAGTCGGTAGTGGATACGCAGTATTTT.

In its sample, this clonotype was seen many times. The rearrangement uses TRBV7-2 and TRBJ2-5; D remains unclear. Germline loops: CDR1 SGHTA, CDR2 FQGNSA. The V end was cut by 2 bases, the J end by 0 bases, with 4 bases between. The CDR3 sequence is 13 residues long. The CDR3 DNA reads TGTGCCAGCAGCTTAACCCACCAAGAGACCCAGTACTTC. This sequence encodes CASSLTHQETQYF.

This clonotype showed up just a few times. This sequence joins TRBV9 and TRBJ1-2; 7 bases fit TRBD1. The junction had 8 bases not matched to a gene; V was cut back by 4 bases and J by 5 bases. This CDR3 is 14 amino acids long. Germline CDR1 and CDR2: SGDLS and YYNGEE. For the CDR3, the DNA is TGTGCCAGCAGCACAACGACAGGGTATTATGGCTACACCTTC. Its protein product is CASSTTTGYYGYTF.

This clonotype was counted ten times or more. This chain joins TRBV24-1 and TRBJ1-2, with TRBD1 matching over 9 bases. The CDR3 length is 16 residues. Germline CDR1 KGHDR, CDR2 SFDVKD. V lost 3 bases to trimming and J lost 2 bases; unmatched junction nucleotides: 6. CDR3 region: CATSDGDRAANYGYTF. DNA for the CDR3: TGTGCCACCAGTGATGGGGACAGGGCTGCCAACTATGGCTACACCTTC.

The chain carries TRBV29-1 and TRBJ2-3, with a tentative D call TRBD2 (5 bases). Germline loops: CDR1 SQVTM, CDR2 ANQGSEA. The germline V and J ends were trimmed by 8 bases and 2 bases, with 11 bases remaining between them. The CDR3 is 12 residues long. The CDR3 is CSTSRDTDTQYF. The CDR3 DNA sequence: TGCAGCACCTCGAGGGACACAGATACGCAGTATTTT.

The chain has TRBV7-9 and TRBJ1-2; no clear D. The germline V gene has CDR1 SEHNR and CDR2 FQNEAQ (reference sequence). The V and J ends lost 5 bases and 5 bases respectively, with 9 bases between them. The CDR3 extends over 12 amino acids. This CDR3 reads CASSRPAYGYTF. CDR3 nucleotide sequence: TGTGCCAGCAGCCGACCAGCGTATGGCTACACCTTC. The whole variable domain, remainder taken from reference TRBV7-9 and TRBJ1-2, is DTGVSQNPRHKITKRGQNVTFRCDPISEHNRLYWYRQTLGQGPEFLTYFQNEAQLEKSRLLSDRFSAERPKGSFSTLEIQRTEQGDSAMYLCASSRPAYGYTFGSGTRLTVV.

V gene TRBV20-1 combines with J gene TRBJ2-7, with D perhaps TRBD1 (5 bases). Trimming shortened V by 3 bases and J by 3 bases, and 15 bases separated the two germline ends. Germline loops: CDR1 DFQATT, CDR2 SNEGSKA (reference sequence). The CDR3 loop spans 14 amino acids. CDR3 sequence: CSASWAGMGYEQYF. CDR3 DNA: TGCAGTGCTAGCTGGGCAGGGATGGGCTACGAGCAGTACTTC.

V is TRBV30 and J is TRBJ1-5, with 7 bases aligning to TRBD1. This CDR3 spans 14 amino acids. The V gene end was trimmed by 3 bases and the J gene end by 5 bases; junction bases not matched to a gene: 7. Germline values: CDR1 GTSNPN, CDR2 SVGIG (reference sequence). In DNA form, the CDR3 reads TGTGCCTGGAGCGGAGGACAGGTATATCAGCCCCAGCATTTT. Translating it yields CAWSGGQVYQPQHF.

Written as DNA, the CDR3 is TGCGCCAGCAGCCAAGAGGAGGGACAGGGGACCTATGGCTACACCTTC. It is translated as CASSQEEGQGTYGYTF. This sequence joins TRBV4-1 and TRBJ1-2, with 10 bases that match TRBD1. Per germline, CDR1 MGHRA and CDR2 YSYEKL. There are 16 residues in the CDR3. The J segment lost 4 bases and the V segment lost 0 bases, leaving 5 bases of the junction unmatched.

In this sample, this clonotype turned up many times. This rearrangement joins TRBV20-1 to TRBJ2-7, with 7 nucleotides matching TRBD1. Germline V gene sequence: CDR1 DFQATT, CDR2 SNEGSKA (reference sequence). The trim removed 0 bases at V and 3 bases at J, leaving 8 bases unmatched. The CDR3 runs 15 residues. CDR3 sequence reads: CSARETRTGLYEQYF. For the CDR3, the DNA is TGCAGTGCTAGAGAGACCCGGACAGGCCTCTACGAGCAGTACTTC.

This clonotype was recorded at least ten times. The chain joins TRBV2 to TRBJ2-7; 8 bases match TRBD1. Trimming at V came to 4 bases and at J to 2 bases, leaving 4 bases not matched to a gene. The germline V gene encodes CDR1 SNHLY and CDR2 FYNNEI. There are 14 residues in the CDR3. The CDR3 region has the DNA TGTGCCAGCAGTGTAACAGGGGGGACCTACGAGCAGTACTTC. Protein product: CASSVTGGTYEQYF.

This CDR3 reads CASSVRLAGPNTGELFF. CDR3 nucleotide sequence: TGTGCCAGCAGCGTTCGACTAGCGGGACCGAACACCGGGGAGCTGTTTTTT. The rearrangement links TRBV9 to TRBJ2-2; 11 bases fit TRBD2. The CDR3 has 17 residues. V was clipped by 2 bases and J by 0 bases; unmatched bases: 3. In germline, CDR1 is SGDLS, CDR2 YYNGEE.

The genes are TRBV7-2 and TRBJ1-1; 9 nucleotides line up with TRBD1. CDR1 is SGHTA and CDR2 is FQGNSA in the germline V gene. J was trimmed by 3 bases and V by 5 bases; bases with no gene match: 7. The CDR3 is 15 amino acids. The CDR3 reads CASSIMTGGDTEAFF. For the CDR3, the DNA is TGTGCCAGCAGCATAATGACAGGGGGGGACACTGAAGCTTTCTTT.

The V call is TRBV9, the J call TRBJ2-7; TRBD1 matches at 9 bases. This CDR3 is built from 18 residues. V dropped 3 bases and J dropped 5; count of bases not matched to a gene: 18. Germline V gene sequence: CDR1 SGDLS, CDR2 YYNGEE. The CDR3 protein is CASSDPVLTGGIYHEQYF. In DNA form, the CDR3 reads TGTGCCAGCAGCGATCCCGTTCTAACAGGGGGCATCTATCACGAGCAGTACTTC.